The rows below give T cell receptor beta chains drawn from one sample of a study of T cell responses to AZD1222 COVID-19 vaccine. Only in-frame clones appear in the TCRdb table, and some are missing; sequencing was by immunoSEQ multiplex PCR. The table includes 99,000 or so clones, roughly nine tenths detected once. Sample: peripheral blood, taken on day 0 of AZD1222 vaccination. Receptors were obtained from an adult in good health. CDR3s include the opening cysteine and the closing phenylalanine or tryptophan. A D gene is named only where the DNA matches it firmly. For some rows the clone size is stated as once, few or many, or as a class when expanded; others skip it.

TGCGCCAGCAGCTTACAACAGGGCTATGGCTACACCTTC,CASSLQQGYGYTF,TRBJ1-2,13,NA,NA,TRBV5-1
TGTGCCAGCAGACCGGACAGCGAGGGGTATGGCTACACCTTC,CASRPDSEGYGYTF,TRBJ1-2,14,NA,NA,TRBV6-5
TGTGCCAGCAGCCCAGAAACTAGGGCGAGTGCAGATACGCAGTATTTT,CASSPETRASADTQYF,TRBJ2-3,16,NA,many,TRBV4-2
TGTGCCACCAGTGATTTGGCGGAAAATTACAATGAGCAGTTCTTC,CATSDLAENYNEQFF,TRBJ2-1,15,NA,NA,TRBV24-1
TGTGCCAGCGACCGAGAGGGCAGGGGCTGGGGAGCTTTCTTT,CASDREGRGWGAFF,TRBJ1-1,14,NA,NA,TRBV28
TGTGCCAGCAGCTTTTTGGGGACAGGGCTCTACGAGCAGTACTTC,CASSFLGTGLYEQYF,TRBJ2-7,15,TRBD1,NA,TRBV11-2
TGTGCCAGCACCCCACAGGGGTTGGGTCCCACTGAAGCTTTCTTT,CASTPQGLGPTEAFF,TRBJ1-1,15,TRBD1,NA,TRBV27
TGTGCCAGCAGTTACTCGAGGTTGCATTCACCCCTCCACTTT,CASSYSRLHSPLHF,TRBJ1-6,14,NA,NA,TRBV6-2/TRBV6-3
TGTGCCAGCAGCGCCGGGACAGGGCTTAATTCACCCCTCCACTTT,CASSAGTGLNSPLHF,TRBJ1-6,15,TRBD1,NA,TRBV11-2
TGTGCCAGCAGGGAAATGGAGGGGCTCCATGAGCAGTTCTTC,CASREMEGLHEQFF,TRBJ2-1,14,NA,NA,TRBV5-1
TGTGCCAGCAGCACGCCTGGACAGCCTGGGACCCAGTACTTC,CASSTPGQPGTQYF,TRBJ2-5,14,NA,few,TRBV21-1
TGTGCCAGCAGTTCCGATTCGGGGCCCTATGGCTACACCTTC,CASSSDSGPYGYTF,TRBJ1-2,14,NA,NA,TRBV6-2/TRBV6-3
TGTGCCTGGAGTGTGGGACGGGACTATGGCTACACCTTC,CAWSVGRDYGYTF,TRBJ1-2,13,NA,NA,TRBV30
TGTGCCAGCAGTTCCAGCGGGGAGCAGTTCTTC,CASSSSGEQFF,TRBJ2-1,11,NA,once,TRBV12-3/TRBV12-4
TGTGCCAGCGGGGGGCGGACAAATCAGCCCCAGCATTTT,CASGGRTNQPQHF,TRBJ1-5,13,NA,NA,TRBV9
TGCGCCAGCAGTCCCGCAGGGAGGTTGCGGGGGCCTTCCACAGATACGCAGTATTTT,CASSPAGRLRGPSTDTQYF,TRBJ2-3,19,NA,NA,TRBV23-1
TGTGCCAGCAGTGAAGCGGGACAGGGGGCAGAGACCCAGTACTTC,CASSEAGQGAETQYF,TRBJ2-5,15,TRBD1,once,TRBV2
TGTGCCAGTAGTATAGACCTGACAGGAAATGAAGCTTTCTTT,CASSIDLTGNEAFF,TRBJ1-1,14,NA,NA,TRBV19